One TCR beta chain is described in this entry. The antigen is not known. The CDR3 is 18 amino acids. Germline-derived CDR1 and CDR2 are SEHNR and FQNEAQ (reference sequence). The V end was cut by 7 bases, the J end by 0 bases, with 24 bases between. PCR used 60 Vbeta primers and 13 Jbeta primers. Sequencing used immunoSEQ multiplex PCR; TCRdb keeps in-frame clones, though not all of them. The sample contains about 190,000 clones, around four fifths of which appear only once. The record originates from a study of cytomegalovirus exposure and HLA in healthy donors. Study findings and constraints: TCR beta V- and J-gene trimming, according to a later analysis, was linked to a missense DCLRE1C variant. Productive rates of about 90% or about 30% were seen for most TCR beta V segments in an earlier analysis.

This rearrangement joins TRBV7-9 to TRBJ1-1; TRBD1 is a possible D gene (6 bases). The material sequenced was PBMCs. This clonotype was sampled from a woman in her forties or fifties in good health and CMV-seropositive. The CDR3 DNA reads TGTGCCAGCACCCTTGGAAGCAGGGGACCCCTCATGAACACTGAAGCTTTCTTT. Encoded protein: CASTLGSRGPLMNTEAFF. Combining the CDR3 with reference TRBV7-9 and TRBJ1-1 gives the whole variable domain DTGVSQNPRHKITKRGQNVTFRCDPISEHNRLYWYRQTLGQGPEFLTYFQNEAQLEKSRLLSDRFSAERPKGSFSTLEIQRTEQGDSAMYLCASTLGSRGPLMNTEAFFGQGTRLTVV.